Included here is one TCR beta chain sequence, with context. Its cognate antigen has yet to be identified. No per-base quality is available; no much larger clone lies one base away. The entry originates in a study of OX40 agonist ivuxolimab in advanced cancers. Context from the whole study: The costimulatory receptor OX40 (CD134) was targeted by ivuxolimab, a fully human IgG2 agonistic monoclonal antibody. Intravenous ivuxolimab was administered to patients every 2 weeks at six dose levels: 0.01, 0.1, 0.3, 1.5, 3 and 10 mg/kg. Among the approximately 50 dose-escalation patients, approximately 20 had hepatocellular carcinoma, 15 or so melanoma, 9 renal cell carcinoma and 9 head and neck cancer. In the dose-escalation cohort, 75% to 90% of patients were male, and the mean age was roughly 56 years with a range of roughly 20 to 80. Prior anti-PD-1, anti-PD-L1 or anti-CTLA-4 therapy was permitted, and about two fifths of dose-escalation patients had received checkpoint inhibitors. Three dose-escalation patients achieved partial responses, one with hepatocellular carcinoma and two with cutaneous melanoma. The purpose of peripheral TCRbeta sequencing was to test whether ivuxolimab changed TCR sequence diversity and led to clonal T-cell expansion. The paper describes the monotherapy dose-escalation part (N ≈ 51 patients) of the phase I trial of ivuxolimab.

The trial excluded patients who had a history of autoimmune disease or were on systemic immunosuppression. Peripheral blood for TCR sequencing was collected from all dose cohorts at baseline, on cycle 4 day 1, and on cycle 7 day 1. Samples came from an open-label, multicenter, first-in-human phase I dose-escalation trial of ivuxolimab. Adults with locally advanced or metastatic melanoma, renal cell carcinoma, hepatocellular carcinoma or head and neck squamous cell carcinoma were enrolled in the trial. Before TCR sequencing, CD4+ T cells and CD8+ T cells were sorted from peripheral blood as separate populations. V loses 8 bases of germline sequence and J loses 6 bases, and the interval between the two ends is 16 bases. CDR3 length: 14 amino acids, cysteine to phenylalanine. Only the CDR3 portion is preserved as DNA: 42 bases, with reading frame beginning at the first base. Per the germline V gene, ENHRY is the CDR1 and SYGVKD is the CDR2.

Beyond this particular receptor, the publication reports: After ivuxolimab, expanded clones were on average more numerous among CD8+ T cells than among CD4+ T cells. Partial responders in the 0.1-3.0 mg/kg groups had among the lowest normalized peripheral clonal expansion, especially among CD8+ T cells. Which antigens the clonally expanded peripheral T cells were specific for was not determined. At doses of 0.1 to 3.0 mg/kg, clonal expansion of both CD4+ and CD8+ blood T cells was observed from baseline to week 6. Low levels of normalized T-cell clonal expansion were also seen in some patients who did not respond.

To sequence the TCRbeta CDR3 region, genomic DNA was isolated from the sorted cells. TCRbeta CDR3 regions were sequenced using the immunoSEQ Assay. TCRdb mirrors the immuneACCESS table, restricted to in-frame sequences. Some clones are absent from its copies; in checked studies, under half trace to an unresolved V gene, and the reason for the others is unknown. The sample table lists 90,000 to 150,000 clones, 80% to 90% of them with a count of one. 0.55% of the sample lies in the top ten. The V gene is TRBV10-3 and the J gene is TRBJ1-4; D gene: possibly TRBD1, on 6 matching bases. The source material was CD4+ or CD8+ T cells sorted from blood, sampled in a trial of the OX40 agonist ivuxolimab. The TCR comes from an adult with an advanced solid tumor such as melanoma, head and neck, liver or kidney cancer. CDR3 region: CAIAPSGEHEKLFF. The DNA sequence follows: TGTGCCATCGCTCCGTCAGGGGAGCATGAAAAACTGTTTTTT.